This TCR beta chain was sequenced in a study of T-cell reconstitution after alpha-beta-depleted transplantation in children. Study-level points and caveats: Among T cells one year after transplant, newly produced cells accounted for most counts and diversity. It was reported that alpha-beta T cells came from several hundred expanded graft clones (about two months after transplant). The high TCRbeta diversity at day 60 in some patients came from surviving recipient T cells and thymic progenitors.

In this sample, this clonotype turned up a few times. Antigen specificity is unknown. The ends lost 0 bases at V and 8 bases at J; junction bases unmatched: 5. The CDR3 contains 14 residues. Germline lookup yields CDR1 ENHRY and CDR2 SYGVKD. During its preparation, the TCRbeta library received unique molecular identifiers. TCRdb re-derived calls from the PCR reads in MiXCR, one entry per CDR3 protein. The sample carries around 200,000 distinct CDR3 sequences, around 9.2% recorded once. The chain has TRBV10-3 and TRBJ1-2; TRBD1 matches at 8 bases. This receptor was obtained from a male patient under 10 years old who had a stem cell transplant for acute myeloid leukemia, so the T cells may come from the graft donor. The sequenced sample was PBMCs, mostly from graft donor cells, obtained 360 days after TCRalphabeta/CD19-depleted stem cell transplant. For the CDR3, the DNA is TGTGCCATCAGTGAGTCGACAGGGGCCTACGGCTACACCTTC. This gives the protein CAISESTGAYGYTF.